A single sample gave rise to the 20 T cell receptor beta chains below, sequenced in a study of cytomegalovirus exposure and HLA in healthy donors. Some clones are missing from TCRdb's copy, which holds only in-frame ones; the method was immunoSEQ multiplex PCR. Here the sample spans about 340,000 clones, roughly 85% being singletons. Sample: PBMCs. Receptors were obtained from a woman aged 18 to 35 in good health and CMV-seronegative.

This rearrangement joins TRBV10-3 to TRBJ2-3; 7 bases line up with TRBD1. This CDR3 is built from 13 residues. From germline, CDR1 is ENHRY and CDR2 SYGVKD. V lost 8 bases to trimming and J lost 6 bases; unmatched junction nucleotides: 8. The CDR3 sequence is CAIESGGRDTQYF. CDR3 bases: TGTGCCATCGAGTCAGGGGGTAGGGATACGCAGTATTTT.

Only a few counts were recorded for this clone. The V and J genes are TRBV6-1 and TRBJ1-5, with TRBD1 as a possible D gene (6 bases). The germline gives CDR1 MNHNS, CDR2 SASEGT. This CDR3 has 15 residues. The V gene lost 6 bases and the J gene lost 3 bases, with 15 bases spanning the gap. This CDR3 reads CASRGTGQINQPQHF. CDR3 coding DNA: TGTGCCAGCAGGGGGACCGGACAGATCAATCAGCCCCAGCATTTT.

V and J are TRBV9 and TRBJ1-3; D possibly corresponds to TRBD1 (5 bases). This CDR3 is 15 amino acids long. Between the trimmed V and J ends, which lost 3 bases and 0 bases, there was a span of 10 bases. The germline gives CDR1 SGDLS, CDR2 YYNGEE. CDR3 in DNA: TGTGCCAGCAGCGGACAGCTGATCTCTGGAAACACCATATATTTT. This sequence encodes CASSGQLISGNTIYF.

The rearrangement uses TRBV11-2 and TRBJ2-3, with D possibly being TRBD1 (6 bases). The CDR3 length is 15 residues. Germline CDR1 and CDR2: SGHAT and FQNNGV. Trimming removed 5 bases at V and 9 bases at J, with 21 bases between. The CDR3 reads CASSRTPGQTTTQYF. The DNA of the CDR3 is TGTGCCAGCAGCCGAACTCCGGGACAAACGACGACGCAGTATTTT.

The CDR3 reads CASSGLASSYEQYF. CDR3 sequence (DNA): TGTGCCAGCAGTGGACTTGCGAGCTCCTACGAGCAGTACTTC. This chain uses TRBV2 with TRBJ2-7; no firm D call. V was pared by 4 bases and J by 0 bases, with 10 bases between. The CDR3 sequence is 14 residues long. Germline CDR1 SNHLY, CDR2 FYNNEI. The whole variable domain, remainder taken from reference TRBV2 and TRBJ2-7, is EPEVTQTPSHQVTQMGQEVILRCVPISNHLYFYWYRQILGQKVEFLVSFYNNEISEKSEIFDDQFSVERPDGSNFTLKIRSTKLEDSAMYFCASSGLASSYEQYFGPGTRLTVT.

The CDR3 nucleotides read TGCGCCAGCAGCCAAGGGACGGGGAGGGCTTTCTTT. The encoded protein is CASSQGTGRAFF. The chain has TRBV4-3 and TRBJ1-1; no reliable D call. CDR1 and CDR2 from the germline V gene are LGHNA and YSLEER. The CDR3 has 12 residues. V was shortened by 1 base and J by 11 bases, with 11 bases between the two germline ends.

The chain combines TRBV11-2 with TRBJ2-7; perhaps TRBD2 as D (5 bases). CDR1 is SGHAT and CDR2 is FQNNGV in the germline V gene. This CDR3 spans 15 amino acids. Trimming shortened V by 5 bases and J by 1 base, and 15 bases separated the two germline ends. CDR3 in amino acids: CASSARRSPSYEQYF. The CDR3 DNA reads as TGTGCCAGCAGCGCCCGGAGGAGCCCGTCCTACGAGCAGTACTTC. The full variable domain, completed using reference TRBV11-2 and TRBJ2-7, is EAGVAQSPRYKIIEKRQSVAFWCNPISGHATLYWYQQILGQGPKLLIQFQNNGVVDDSQLPKDRFSAERLKGVDSTLKIQPAKLEDSAVYLCASSARRSPSYEQYFGPGTRLTVT.

The V and J genes are TRBV12-5 and TRBJ2-1; D is unclear. The V end lost 1 base, the J end lost 3 bases, and 10 bases lay between the germline ends. The CDR3 has 15 residues. The germline gives CDR1 LGHNT, CDR2 FRNRAP. CDR3 protein: CASGLDGWYYNEQFF. DNA for the CDR3: TGTGCTAGTGGTTTGGACGGGTGGTACTACAATGAGCAGTTCTTC.

The genes are TRBV4-1 and TRBJ2-3, with 8 bases aligning to TRBD1. The length of the CDR3 is 16 residues. Trimming cost V 5 bases and J 2 bases; bases outside gene matches: 9. CDR1 and CDR2 from the germline V gene are MGHRA and YSYEKL. The CDR3 reads CASSSSTGGITDTQYF. CDR3 bases: TGCGCCAGCAGCTCCTCCACAGGGGGAATCACAGATACGCAGTATTTT.

The chain joins TRBV5-4 to TRBJ2-5; D possibly corresponds to TRBD1 (6 bases). The ends were cut back, 3 bases at V and 5 bases at J, with 20 bases in the middle. The CDR3 loop spans 16 amino acids. Germline assignment: CDR1 SGHNT and CDR2 YYREEE (reference sequence). The CDR3 nucleotides read TGTGCCAGCAGCTGGTCACAGGGAACCCGGAAGGAGACCCAGTACTTC. Translated: CASSWSQGTRKETQYF.

This rearrangement joins TRBV28 to TRBJ1-5; TRBD1 agrees at 8 bases. J lost 6 bases, V lost 7 bases, and 11 bases had no gene match. The V gene's germline CDR1 is MDHEN and CDR2 SYDVKM. This CDR3 has 15 residues. The CDR3 DNA reads as TGTGCCAGCACTCGGTTGACAGGGGTCAGTCAGCCCCAGCATTTT. It specifies CASTRLTGVSQPQHF.

The gene calls are TRBV9 and TRBJ2-2; 7 positions match TRBD1. This CDR3 comprises 15 residues. From germline, CDR1 is SGDLS and CDR2 YYNGEE. V gave up 3 bases and J gave up 3 bases; unmatched junction bases: 5. Here the CDR3 reads CASSAQGTDTGELFF. The CDR3 coding sequence is TGTGCCAGCAGCGCCCAAGGGACAGACACCGGGGAGCTGTTTTTT.

The rearrangement links TRBV27 to TRBJ1-1, with 12 bases fitting TRBD1. This CDR3 region has 16 residues. The germline gives CDR1 MNHEY, CDR2 SMNVEV (reference sequence). The J segment lost 1 base and the V segment lost 3 bases, leaving 3 bases of the junction unmatched. The DNA of the CDR3 is TGTGCCAGCAGTTTCTCGGGACAGGGGGCGAACACTGAAGCTTTCTTT. It is translated as CASSFSGQGANTEAFF.

The CDR3 DNA sequence: TGTGCCACCAGCAGAGACCCGCGGGGGGGTCTCTACGAGCAGTACTTC. It encodes CATSRDPRGGLYEQYF. The V call is TRBV15, the J call TRBJ2-7, with TRBD2 matching 9 bases. The CDR3 sequence is 16 residues long. The trim removed 0 bases at V and 3 bases at J, leaving 6 bases unmatched. Germline V gene lookup returns CDR1 LNHNV and CDR2 YYDKDF (reference sequence).

This sequence joins TRBV6-6 and TRBJ2-6, with D perhaps TRBD1 (5 bases). Germline CDR1 is MNHNY and CDR2 is SVGAGI (reference sequence). This CDR3 is 15 amino acids long. Trimming removed 6 bases at V and 1 base at J, with 10 bases between. The CDR3 spells CASSKGPSGANVLTF. CDR3 sequence (DNA): TGTGCCAGCAGCAAGGGGCCTTCTGGGGCCAACGTCCTGACTTTC.

This clone was picked up many times. This same CDR3 is encoded by further DNA sequences in the sample. This chain uses TRBV10-3 with TRBJ1-2; maybe TRBD1 (5 bases). The germline V gene has CDR1 ENHRY and CDR2 SYGVKD. The V gene lost 3 bases and the J gene lost 8 bases, with 7 bases spanning the gap. This CDR3 region has 11 residues. CDR3: CAISDPGGYTF. CDR3 coding DNA: TGTGCCATCAGTGATCCAGGGGGCTACACCTTC.

The chain carries TRBV5-1 and TRBJ1-1; D might be TRBD1 (6 bases). Germline CDR1 reads SGHRS; CDR2 reads YFSETQ. The CDR3 consists of 16 residues. V lost 4 bases and J lost 0, with 16 bases in between. CDR3 in DNA: TGCGCCAGCAGCAGTGCATTGACAGGTTTGAACACTGAAGCTTTCTTT. As protein: CASSSALTGLNTEAFF.

This sequence joins TRBV4-1 and TRBJ2-1; 7 bases are a match to TRBD1. The CDR3 consists of 15 residues. The germline gives CDR1 MGHRA, CDR2 YSYEKL. V dropped 5 bases and J dropped 7; count of bases not matched to a gene: 11. This CDR3 reads CASSSPGTAVNEQFF. CDR3 DNA: TGCGCCAGCAGCTCGCCCGGGACAGCAGTAAATGAGCAGTTCTTC.

This rearrangement joins TRBV7-5 to TRBJ2-7; no check of the table's D call, TRBD1, against the DNA was made. TRBV7-5 constitutes a pseudogene. The CDR3 is made up of 15 amino acids. CDR3 sequence (DNA): TGTGTCAGAACCACTACGGGGACAGGGATGCGCGAGCAGTACTTC. As protein: CVRTTTGTGMREQYF.

The chain recombines TRBV10-3 with TRBJ2-7; 15 nucleotides agree with TRBD2. Germline V CDR1 and CDR2: ENHRY, SYGVKD. CDR3 length: 18 residues. V gave up 5 bases and J gave up 2 bases; unmatched junction bases: 10. The CDR3 sequence is CAISPKRTSGRAPYEQYF. The CDR3 DNA reads TGTGCCATCAGTCCCAAACGGACTAGCGGGAGGGCCCCCTACGAGCAGTACTTC.